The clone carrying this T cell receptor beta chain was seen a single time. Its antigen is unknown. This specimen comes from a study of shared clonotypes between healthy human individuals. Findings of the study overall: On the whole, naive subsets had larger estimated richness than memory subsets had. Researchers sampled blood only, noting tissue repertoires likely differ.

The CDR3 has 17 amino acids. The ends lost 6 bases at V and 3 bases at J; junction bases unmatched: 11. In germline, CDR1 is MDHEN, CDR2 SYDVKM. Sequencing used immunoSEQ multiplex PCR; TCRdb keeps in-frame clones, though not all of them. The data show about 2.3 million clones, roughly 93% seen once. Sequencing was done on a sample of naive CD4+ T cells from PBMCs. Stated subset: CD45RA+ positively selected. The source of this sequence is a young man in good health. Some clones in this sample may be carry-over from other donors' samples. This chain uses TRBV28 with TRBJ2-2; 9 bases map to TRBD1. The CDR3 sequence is CASSLLPGQGDTGELFF. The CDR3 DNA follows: TGTGCCAGCAGCCTGCTACCGGGACAGGGAGACACCGGGGAGCTGTTTTTT.